Shown below are 22 T cell receptor beta chains from a single sample sequenced in a study of cytomegalovirus exposure and HLA in healthy donors. Amplification used 60 Vbeta primers and 13 Jbeta primers. TCRdb's copy holds only in-frame clones and misses some; the assay was immunoSEQ multiplex PCR. The sample holds 100,000 to 150,000 clones, approximately 60% seen once. Sequencing was carried out using PBMCs. The receptor source for this set is a woman aged 40 to 49 in good health and CMV-seronegative.

A few counts support this clone. This chain joins TRBV6-5 and TRBJ2-6, with D possibly matching TRBD1 (5 bases). The CDR3 contains 14 residues. Germline values: CDR1 MNHEY, CDR2 SVGAGI. The germline V and J ends were trimmed by 5 bases and 4 bases, with 9 bases remaining between them. CDR3 sequence reads: CASSQGGGANVLTF. The CDR3 nucleotides read TGTGCCAGCAGTCAGGGTGGCGGGGCCAACGTCCTGACTTTC.

This sequence joins TRBV23-1 and TRBJ1-1; D ambiguous. TRBV23-1 is an ORF for which the function is uncertain. This CDR3 is 8 amino acids long. V lost 11 bases, J lost 7 bases, and 5 bases lay in between. CDR3 region: CAPGEAFF. For the CDR3, the DNA is TGCGCCCCGGGTGAAGCTTTCTTT.

The CDR3 region has the DNA TGCGCCAGCAGCTTCACAGGGGGGGACTATGGCTACACCTTC. Translating gives CASSFTGGDYGYTF. The chain combines TRBV5-1 with TRBJ1-2; 8 positions agree with TRBD1. This CDR3 spans 14 amino acids. V shed 2 bases, J shed 3 bases, and the junction held 3 bases outside the gene matches. CDR1 SGHRS and CDR2 YFSETQ come from the germline V gene. Supplemented by reference TRBV5-1 and TRBJ1-2, the full variable domain reads KAGVTQTPRYLIKTRGQQVTLSCSPISGHRSVSWYQQTPGQGLQFLFEYFSETQRNKGNFPGRFSGRQFSNSRSEMNVSTLELGDSALYLCASSFTGGDYGYTFGSGTRLTVV.

The V and J genes are TRBV21-1 and TRBJ2-7; the D call TRBD2 from the table was never checked on the DNA. TRBV21-1 is a documented pseudogene. The CDR3 has 17 residues. CDR3 nucleotide sequence: TGTGCCAGCAGCAAAGGGGGGGAGAAGTCGAAATACTACGAGCAGTACTTC. Translating gives CASSKGGEKSKYYEQYF.

The chain has TRBV29-1 and TRBJ1-2; D gene ambiguous. CDR1 and CDR2 from the germline V gene are SQVTM and ANQGSEA. Trimming left V 3 bases short and J 2 bases short, with 13 bases between. The CDR3 runs 14 residues. CDR3 sequence (DNA): TGCAGCGTTGAGTCCCCGGGGATAAACTATGGCTACACCTTC. It translates to CSVESPGINYGYTF.

The chain is built from TRBV7-9 and TRBJ1-2; no reliable D call. CDR1 SEHNR and CDR2 FQNEAQ come from the germline V gene (reference sequence). V lost 10 bases and J 4 bases, leaving 19 bases between the germline ends. The CDR3 consists of 14 residues. Here the CDR3 reads CATEVGSHAYGYTF. The CDR3 DNA sequence: TGTGCCACCGAAGTGGGGAGCCACGCCTATGGCTACACCTTC.

This chain links TRBV6-5 with TRBJ1-1; 9 nucleotides agree with TRBD1. V was pared by 8 bases and J by 8 bases, with 6 bases of the junction left unmatched. The CDR3 loop spans 12 amino acids. CDR1 is MNHEY, CDR2 SVGAGI, per germline. This CDR3 reads CASLRQGGEAFF. CDR3 nucleotide sequence: TGTGCCAGCCTCCGACAGGGGGGAGAAGCTTTCTTT.

The table lists this clone with a few counts. The chain links TRBV2 to TRBJ1-2; D is possibly TRBD1 (6 bases). CDR3 length: 14 residues. The V and J ends lost 1 base and 8 bases respectively, with 14 bases between them. From germline, CDR1 is SNHLY and CDR2 FYNNEI. CDR3 sequence reads: CASSEGDRTGGYTF. In DNA, the CDR3 is TGTGCCAGCAGTGAAGGAGACAGGACCGGCGGCTACACCTTC.

The chain couples TRBV27 to TRBJ2-7; 10 bases fit TRBD1. Germline CDR1 MNHEY, CDR2 SMNVEV (reference sequence). The CDR3 is 15 amino acids. V gave up 4 bases and J gave up 4 bases; unmatched junction bases: 7. The CDR3 loop reads CASSSPGQGWYEQYF. In DNA, the CDR3 is TGTGCCAGCAGTTCTCCGGGACAGGGGTGGTACGAGCAGTACTTC.

The chain links TRBV18 to TRBJ2-3; 7 bases fit TRBD2. There are 15 residues in the CDR3. V shed 3 bases and J 2 bases; nucleotides not matched to a gene: 5. Germline loops: CDR1 KGHSH, CDR2 LQKENI. In nucleotides, the CDR3 is TGTGCCAGCTCACCGAGGGAGGGGCACACAGATACGCAGTATTTT. Encoded protein: CASSPREGHTDTQYF.

This rearrangement joins TRBV19 to TRBJ2-5; 9 bases are shared with TRBD2. V was pared by 3 bases and J by 4 bases, with 3 bases of the junction left unmatched. CDR1 and CDR2 (germline): LNHDA, SQIVND (reference sequence). There are 14 residues in the CDR3. The CDR3 coding sequence is TGTGCCAGTAGTATGGGGACTAGCCCAGAGACCCAGTACTTC. Translation gives CASSMGTSPETQYF.

This clone was observed a handful of times. The V call is TRBV4-3, the J call TRBJ2-7, with 8 positions matching TRBD2. V trimming: 0 bases; J trimming: 3 bases; junction bases outside the gene matches: 7. There are 16 residues in the CDR3. CDR1 and CDR2 from the germline V gene are LGHNA and YSLEER. CDR3: CASSQDRTGGYYEQYF. Written as DNA, the CDR3 is TGCGCCAGCAGCCAAGATCGAACGGGGGGGTACTACGAGCAGTACTTC.

V gene TRBV27 combines with J gene TRBJ2-1; 7 bases are shared with TRBD2. The CDR3 covers 16 residues. Germline CDR1 reads MNHEY; CDR2 reads SMNVEV (reference sequence). V shed 3 bases and J 6 bases; nucleotides not matched to a gene: 11. CDR3 residues: CASSFLLAPTSNEQFF. For the CDR3, the DNA is TGTGCCAGCAGTTTTTTACTAGCGCCTACTTCCAATGAGCAGTTCTTC.

This chain connects TRBV11-2 to TRBJ2-5; the D is unclear. The CDR3 spans 13 residues. V shed 8 bases and J shed 5 bases, with 15 bases lying between them. Germline CDR1 SGHAT, CDR2 FQNNGV. CDR3 amino acids: CASRSSSKETQYF. CDR3 nucleotide sequence: TGTGCCAGCCGCAGTAGCTCTAAGGAGACCCAGTACTTC.

V is TRBV14 and J is TRBJ2-6; D perhaps matches TRBD2 (6 bases). Per germline, CDR1 SGHDN and CDR2 FVKESK. V was cut by 9 bases and J by 0 bases, with 9 bases left in between. The CDR3 covers 14 residues. Written as DNA, the CDR3 is TGTGCCAGTCAGACTAGCTCTGGGGCCAACGTCCTGACTTTC. Translating it yields CASQTSSGANVLTF.

The chain combines TRBV4-1 with TRBJ2-2, with D perhaps TRBD2 (7 bases). The germline V and J ends were trimmed by 4 bases and 1 base, with 16 bases remaining between them. CDR3 size: 17 residues. Germline CDR1 MGHRA, CDR2 YSYEKL. CDR3 sequence: CASSPTIRGGNTGELFF. The CDR3 DNA sequence: TGCGCCAGCAGCCCTACTATAAGGGGGGGGAACACCGGGGAGCTGTTTTTT.

The rearrangement joins TRBV10-3 to TRBJ1-2; 9 bases are a match to TRBD1. Germline V CDR1 and CDR2: ENHRY, SYGVKD. J lost 8 bases, V lost 5 bases, and 15 bases had no gene match. The CDR3 spans 16 residues. CDR3 coding DNA: TGTGCCATCAGTCCCGCTACAGGGGACAGGGCGAAGGGCTACACCTTC. Translated: CAISPATGDRAKGYTF.

This chain uses TRBV9 with TRBJ1-1; the D is unclear. Germline V gene lookup returns CDR1 SGDLS and CDR2 YYNGEE. CDR3 length equals 12 residues. V gave up 3 bases and J gave up 6 bases, with 9 bases separating them. CDR3 residues: CASSAYSPEAFF. The CDR3 bases are TGTGCCAGCAGCGCGTATTCCCCTGAAGCTTTCTTT.

The chain has TRBV7-7 and TRBJ2-3, with a tentative D call TRBD1 (5 bases). Germline loops: CDR1 SSHAT, CDR2 FNYEAQ (reference sequence). This CDR3 spans 13 amino acids. V was clipped by 2 bases and J by 5 bases, with 8 bases between them. The DNA of the CDR3 is TGTGCCAGCAGCTTAAGACAGCAAGATACGCAGTATTTT. It codes for CASSLRQQDTQYF.

This chain connects TRBV27 to TRBJ1-2, with D unresolved. Germline CDR1 and CDR2: MNHEY and SMNVEV (reference sequence). There are 15 residues in the CDR3. V gave up 2 bases and J gave up 2 bases, with 12 bases separating them. CDR3 bases: TGTGCCAGCAGTTTAAAGCAGGCCTCAAACTATGGCTACACCTTC. The encoded protein is CASSLKQASNYGYTF.

V usage is TRBV19 and J usage is TRBJ2-1, with 12 nucleotides matching TRBD2. From germline, CDR1 is LNHDA and CDR2 SQIVND (reference sequence). The CDR3 runs 14 residues. Trimming took 5 bases from V and 9 from J; bases not matched to a gene: 5. CDR3 nucleotides: TGTGCCAGTAGTGGTCTAGCGGGGGGGATTGAGCAGTTCTTC. Its protein product is CASSGLAGGIEQFF.

The rearrangement links TRBV7-9 to TRBJ2-3; D not certain. V shed 5 bases and J shed 0 bases, with 12 bases lying between them. The CDR3 has 15 amino acids. Germline V gene data show CDR1 as SEHNR and CDR2 as FQNEAQ (reference sequence). CDR3 DNA: TGTGCCAGCAGCCAGACTGGAACTAGCACAGATACGCAGTATTTT. This sequence encodes CASSQTGTSTDTQYF.